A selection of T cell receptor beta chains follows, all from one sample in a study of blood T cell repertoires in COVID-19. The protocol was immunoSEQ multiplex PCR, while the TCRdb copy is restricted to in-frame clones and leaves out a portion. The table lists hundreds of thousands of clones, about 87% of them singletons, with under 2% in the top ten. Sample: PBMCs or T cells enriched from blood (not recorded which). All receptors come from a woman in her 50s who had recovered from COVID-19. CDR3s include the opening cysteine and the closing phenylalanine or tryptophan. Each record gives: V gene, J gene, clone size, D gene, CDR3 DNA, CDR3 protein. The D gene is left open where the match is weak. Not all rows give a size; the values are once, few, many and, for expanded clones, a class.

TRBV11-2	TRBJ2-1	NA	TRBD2	TGTGCCAGCAGCCAGACTAGCGGGATTCTTGCTGAGCAGTTCTTC	CASSQTSGILAEQFF
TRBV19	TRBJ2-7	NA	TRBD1	TGTGCCAGTAGTGTGACAGGGACCACCTACGAGCAGTACTTC	CASSVTGTTYEQYF
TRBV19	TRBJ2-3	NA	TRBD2	TGTGCCAGTAGTTTACTAGCGGGAGGAGGCACAGATACGCAGTATTTT	CASSLLAGGGTDTQYF
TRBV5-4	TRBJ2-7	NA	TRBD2	TGTGCCAGCAGCTTTGGTAGCGGGAGCGATTACGAGCAGTACTTC	CASSFGSGSDYEQYF
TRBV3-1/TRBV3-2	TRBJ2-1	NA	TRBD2	TGTGCCAGCAGCCAACGGGGGATTTTAGCGGGAGGATTGATCAATGAGCAGTTCTTC	CASSQRGILAGGLINEQFF
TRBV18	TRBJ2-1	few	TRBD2	TGTGCCAGCTCACCACCGCTAGCGGGAGGTTACAATGAGCAGTTCTTC	CASSPPLAGGYNEQFF
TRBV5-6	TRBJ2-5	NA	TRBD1	TGTGCCAGCAGCAACAGGGGCCCGAGGGAGACCCAGTACTTC	CASSNRGPRETQYF
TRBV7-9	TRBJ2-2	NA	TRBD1	TGTGCCAGCAGCACAGGGACAGGGGGGACCGGGGAGCTGTTTTTT	CASSTGTGGTGELFF
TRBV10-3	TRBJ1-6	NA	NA	TGTGCCATCAGTCAGGGCAATTCACCCCTCCACTTT	CAISQGNSPLHF
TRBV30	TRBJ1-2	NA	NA	TGTGCCTGGAGTGGTACATTGGGGCGCGGCTACACCTTC	CAWSGTLGRGYTF
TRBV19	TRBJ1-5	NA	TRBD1	TGTGCCAGTAGTATGGACAGGGAAGTTCAGCCCCAGCATTTT	CASSMDREVQPQHF
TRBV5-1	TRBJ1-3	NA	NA	TGCGCCAGCAGCTCCGGTTTAGCGGGCTCTGGAAACACCATATATTTT	CASSSGLAGSGNTIYF
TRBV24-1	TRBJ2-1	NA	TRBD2	TGTGCCACCAGTGACCCAGCGGGAGGGCCGAATGAGCAGTTCTTC	CATSDPAGGPNEQFF
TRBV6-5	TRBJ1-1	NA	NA	TGTGCCAGCAGTATGTTCAGGAACACTGAAGCTTTCTTT	CASSMFRNTEAFF
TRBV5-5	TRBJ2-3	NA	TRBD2	TGTGCCAGCAGCGTCCCGGGACTAGCAGGCACTAGCACAGATACGCAGTATTTT	CASSVPGLAGTSTDTQYF
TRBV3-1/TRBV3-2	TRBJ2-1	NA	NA	TGTGCCAGCAGCCAAGCGCGGGGACTGTCCTACAATGAGCAGTTCTTC	CASSQARGLSYNEQFF
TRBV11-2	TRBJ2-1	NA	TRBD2	TGTGCCAGCAGCTTAAACCCGGGACTAGTCTGGCCATCAAAGTATGAGCAGTTCTTC	CASSLNPGLVWPSKYEQFF
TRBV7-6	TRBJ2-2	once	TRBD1	TGTGCCAGCAGCTTAACTTCCGGGACAGACAACACCGGGGAGCTGTTTTTT	CASSLTSGTDNTGELFF
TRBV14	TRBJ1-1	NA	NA	TGTGCCAGCAGCCAAGAACGCGGCACTGAAGCTTTCTTT	CASSQERGTEAFF
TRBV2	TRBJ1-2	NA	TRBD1	TGTGCCAGCACCGAGGGACAGTTAAACTATGGCTACACCTTC	CASTEGQLNYGYTF
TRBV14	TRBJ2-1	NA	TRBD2	TGTGCCAGCAGCCGGGACTATCCAAATGAGCAGTTCTTC	CASSRDYPNEQFF
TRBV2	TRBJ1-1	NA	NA	TGTGCCAGCGCATGGGGGGATAGGAACACTGAAGCTTTCTTT	CASAWGDRNTEAFF
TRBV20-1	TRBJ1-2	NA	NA	TGCAGTGCACGGGAAAGGTATGGCTACACCTTC	CSARERYGYTF
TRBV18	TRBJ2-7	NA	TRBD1	TGTGCCAGCTCACCACTCGGACAGGGTTACGAGCAGTACTTC	CASSPLGQGYEQYF
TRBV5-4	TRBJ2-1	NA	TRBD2	TGTGCCAGCAGCTCAGGGACTAGCGGCAACAATGAGCAGTTCTTC	CASSSGTSGNNEQFF
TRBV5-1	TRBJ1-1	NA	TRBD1	TGCGCCAGCAGCAGCAGGGGGCCAGGTGAATTCACTGAAGCTTTCTTT	CASSSRGPGEFTEAFF
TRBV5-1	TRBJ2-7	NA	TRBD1	TGCGCCAGCAGCTTCTCCCGGGACAGAGGCTACGAGCAGTACTTC	CASSFSRDRGYEQYF
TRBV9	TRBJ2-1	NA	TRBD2	TGTGCCAGCAGCCCCCGACTAGCGGGAGTTGTCGATGAGCAGTTCTTC	CASSPRLAGVVDEQFF
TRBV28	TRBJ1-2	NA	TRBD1	TGTGCCAGCAGAATGGGACAGGGGTATGGCTACACCTTC	CASRMGQGYGYTF
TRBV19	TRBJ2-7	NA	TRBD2	TGTGCCAGTAGTATTGGGCTAGCGGACAACTTTTACGAGCAGTACTTC	CASSIGLADNFYEQYF
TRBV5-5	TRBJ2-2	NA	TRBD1	TGTGCCAGCAGCGTACAAACAGGGGGCGCTTCCGGGGAGCTGTTTTTT	CASSVQTGGASGELFF
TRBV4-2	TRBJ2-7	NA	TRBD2	TGTGCCAGCAGCCAAGAAGAGGGCACTAGCGGAACCTACGAGCAGTACTTC	CASSQEEGTSGTYEQYF
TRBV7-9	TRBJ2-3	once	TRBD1	TGTGCCAGCAGCCGTCCCGGGACAGGGGGCGAATACGCAGATACGCAGTATTTT	CASSRPGTGGEYADTQYF
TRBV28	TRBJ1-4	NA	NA	TGTGCCAGCAGAATCGGAGGGGGGGATGAAAAACTGTTTTTT	CASRIGGGDEKLFF
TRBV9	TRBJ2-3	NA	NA	TGTGCCAGCAGCCCCAACGGGGGATCGAGCACAGATACGCAGTATTTT	CASSPNGGSSTDTQYF
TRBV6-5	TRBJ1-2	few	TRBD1	TGTGCCAGCAGTTACTCACCGGGACAGGGCGGAGAGGGCACCTTC	CASSYSPGQGGEGTF
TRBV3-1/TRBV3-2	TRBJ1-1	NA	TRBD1	TGTGCCAGCAGCCCGTACAGGGGGATGAACACTGAAGCTTTCTTT	CASSPYRGMNTEAFF
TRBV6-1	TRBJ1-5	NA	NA	TGTGCCAGCAGTGAACTAGGCGAGGGTTATCAGCCCCAGCATTTT	CASSELGEGYQPQHF